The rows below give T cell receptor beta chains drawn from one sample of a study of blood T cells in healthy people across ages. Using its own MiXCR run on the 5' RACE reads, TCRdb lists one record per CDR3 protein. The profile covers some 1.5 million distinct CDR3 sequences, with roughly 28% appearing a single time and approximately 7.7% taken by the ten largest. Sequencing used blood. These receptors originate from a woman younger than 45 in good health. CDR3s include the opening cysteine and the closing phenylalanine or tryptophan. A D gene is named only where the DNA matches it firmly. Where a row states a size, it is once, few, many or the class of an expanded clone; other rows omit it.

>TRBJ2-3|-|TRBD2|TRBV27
TGTGCCATCAAAACTAGCGGGGCAGATACGCAGTATTTT
CAIKTSGADTQYF
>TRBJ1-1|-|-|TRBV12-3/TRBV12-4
TGTGCCAGCAGTTTAGCGCGAGGGTTGGATACTGAAGCTTTCTTT
CASSLARGLDTEAFF
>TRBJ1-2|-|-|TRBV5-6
TGTGCCAGCAGCCCTGACAAAGCTAACTATGGCTACACCTTC
CASSPDKANYGYTF
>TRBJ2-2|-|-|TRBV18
TGTGCCAGCTCACCCCTGTTGCTGCGGGAGAACACCGGGGAGCTGTTTTTT
CASSPLLLRENTGELFF
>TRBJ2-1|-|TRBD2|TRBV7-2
TGTGCCAGCAGCTTAGGTATACTAGCGGGAGTGGGGGGACACAATGAGCAGTTCTTC
CASSLGILAGVGGHNEQFF
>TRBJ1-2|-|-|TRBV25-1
TGTGCCAGCAGTACCGGGACGGGGGCCTCCTTTGGCTACACCTTC
CASSTGTGASFGYTF
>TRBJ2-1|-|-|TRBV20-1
TGCAGTGCTAGAGTATTCGGGGTCTTACCCCACAATGAGCAGTTCTTC
CSARVFGVLPHNEQFF
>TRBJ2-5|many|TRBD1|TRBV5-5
TGTGCCAGCGACACAGGGGCCAACCAAGAGACCCAGTACTTC
CASDTGANQETQYF
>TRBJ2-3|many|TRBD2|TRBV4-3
TGCGCCAGCAGCCAAGACCCTAGCGGGGGGCGAACAGATACGCAGTATTTT
CASSQDPSGGRTDTQYF
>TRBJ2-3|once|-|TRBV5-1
TGCGCCAGCAGCACGACGGACAGCGCAGATACGCAGTATTTT
CASSTTDSADTQYF
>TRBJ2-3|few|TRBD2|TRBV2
TGTGCCAGCACGCCAACTAGCGGGGGCATAAATACGCAGTATTTT
CASTPTSGGINTQYF
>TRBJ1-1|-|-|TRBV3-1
TGTGCCAGCAGCCAAGATCATGGCGGACAGGAAGCTTTCTTT
CASSQDHGGQEAFF